Given below is one T cell receptor (beta chain) in context. The protocol was immunoSEQ multiplex PCR, while the TCRdb copy is restricted to in-frame clones and leaves out a portion. The table records roughly 78,000 clones, 86% of them present only once. These data originate in a study of blood T cell repertoires in COVID-19. Study information: The samples span acute and convalescent COVID-19 from the United States, Italy and Spain. PBMCs, B-cell-depleted T cells, or T cells were the source of the cDNA or gDNA that made up the material.

CDR1 is SGDLS, CDR2 YYNGEE, per germline. This CDR3 is 15 amino acids long. J lost 2 bases, V lost 3 bases, and 7 bases had no gene match. The origin of this receptor is a woman aged 55-70 years with acute or convalescent COVID-19. Specimen: peripheral blood. The chain recombines TRBV9 with TRBJ2-7, with 8 bases lining up with TRBD1. The CDR3 sequence is CASSAGGQFPYEQYF. CDR3 DNA: TGTGCCAGCAGCGCAGGGGGCCAGTTCCCCTACGAGCAGTACTTC.